The 31 T cell receptor beta chains listed next were all sequenced from one sample in a study of cytomegalovirus exposure and HLA in healthy donors (TCRdb year 2017). Libraries were made using the immunoSEQ multiplex PCR assay. The multiplex PCR relied on a mix of 60 forward primers for TCR Vbeta segments and 13 reverse primers for TCR Jbeta segments. Here the immuneACCESS table is served through TCRdb, limited to in-frame sequences with V and J called. Missing clones are a known gap in these copies; in checked studies unresolved V genes cover under half, and the rest lacks a known reason. For this sample the table gives about 180,000 clones, of which 70% to 80% were detected only once. The leading ten clones occupy 1.5% to 2% of the sample. Material: PBMCs. The receptors originated from a young man in good health and CMV-seronegative.

The V gene is TRBV19, the J gene TRBJ1-1, with TRBD1 matching 7 bases. Germline loops: CDR1 LNHDA, CDR2 SQIVND (reference sequence). This CDR3 is built from 16 residues. V trimming: 7 bases; J trimming: 1 base; junction bases outside the gene matches: 12. The CDR3 nucleotides read TGTGCCAGTAACCGGGACAGCCGAATACAGAACACTGAAGCTTTCTTT. This encodes CASNRDSRIQNTEAFF.

The table lists this clone with a few counts. V usage is TRBV30 and J usage is TRBJ1-1; 9 nucleotides agree with TRBD1. Germline V gene data show CDR1 as GTSNPN and CDR2 as SVGIG (reference sequence). Trimming at V came to 2 bases and at J to 0 bases, leaving 7 bases not matched to a gene. The CDR3 runs to 16 residues. The CDR3 loop reads CAWSRTGEPMNTEAFF. The CDR3 coding sequence is TGTGCCTGGAGTCGGACAGGGGAACCTATGAACACTGAAGCTTTCTTT.

This clone was detected only a few times. The chain links TRBV28 to TRBJ1-1; a weak D match, TRBD1 (5 bases). Between the trimmed V and J ends, which lost 10 bases and 0 bases, there was a span of 18 bases. CDR1 MDHEN and CDR2 SYDVKM come from the germline V gene. The CDR3 totals 15 residues. CDR3 DNA: TGTGCCACAGCACCAGGGACTGTTATGAACACTGAAGCTTTCTTT. This translates into CATAPGTVMNTEAFF.

The V and J genes are TRBV27 and TRBJ2-7, with a tentative D call TRBD1 (6 bases). Per the germline V gene, CDR1 is MNHEY and CDR2 is SMNVEV (reference sequence). V lost 6 bases, J lost 8 bases, and 17 bases lay in between. This CDR3 contains 13 residues. The DNA of the CDR3 is TGTGCCAGCAGCCTTTCCGGGACAACACAGCAGTACTTC. It codes for CASSLSGTTQQYF.

This chain connects TRBV2 to TRBJ1-2; D remains unclear. The CDR3 totals 14 residues. Between the trimmed V and J ends, which lost 7 bases and 8 bases, there was a span of 20 bases. Germline-derived CDR1 and CDR2 are SNHLY and FYNNEI. The chain's CDR3 is CASTLGPSGLGYTF. The CDR3 DNA reads TGTGCCAGCACCCTCGGCCCTTCGGGGTTAGGCTACACCTTC.

J is TRBJ1-2 and V is TRBV11-2; possible D gene TRBD1, 6 bases. Germline V gene lookup returns CDR1 SGHAT and CDR2 FQNNGV. Trimming removed 5 bases at V and 8 bases at J, with 18 bases between. The CDR3 is 14 residues long. CDR3: CASSLLRGGGGYTF. CDR3 nucleotide sequence: TGTGCCAGCAGCCTCCTGCGGGGGGGCGGCGGCTACACCTTC.

The rearrangement uses TRBV7-9 and TRBJ2-5; D remains unclear. CDR3 size: 13 residues. Trimming took 1 base from V and 3 from J, leaving 6 bases between them. The V gene's germline CDR1 is SEHNR and CDR2 FQNEAQ (reference sequence). CDR3 amino acids: CASSLVQEETQYF. The CDR3 coding sequence is TGTGCCAGCAGCTTAGTTCAGGAAGAGACCCAGTACTTC. The whole variable domain, filled in from reference TRBV7-9 and TRBJ2-5, reads DTGVSQNPRHKITKRGQNVTFRCDPISEHNRLYWYRQTLGQGPEFLTYFQNEAQLEKSRLLSDRFSAERPKGSFSTLEIQRTEQGDSAMYLCASSLVQEETQYFGPGTRLLVL.

The chain links TRBV7-2 to TRBJ2-1; TRBD2 aligns across 10 bases. The germline gives CDR1 SGHTA, CDR2 FQGNSA. The CDR3 runs to 16 residues. The ends lost 6 bases at V and 7 bases at J; junction bases unmatched: 12. In DNA form, the CDR3 reads TGTGCCAGCAGACCCCCTCCAGCGGGGGGGCTTAATGAGCAGTTCTTC. Protein: CASRPPPAGGLNEQFF.

V is TRBV7-2 and J is TRBJ1-1; TRBD1 might be the D (5 bases). Per germline, CDR1 SGHTA and CDR2 FQGNSA. V lost 6 bases and J lost 4, with 12 bases in between. CDR3 size: 13 residues. The CDR3 DNA follows: TGTGCCAGCAGACTTAACAGGTTCACTGAAGCTTTCTTT. Protein: CASRLNRFTEAFF.

The gene calls are TRBV7-2 and TRBJ1-6, with 7 nucleotides matching TRBD1. The CDR3 is made up of 15 amino acids. Per germline, CDR1 SGHTA and CDR2 FQGNSA. Trimming cost V 1 base and J 10 bases; bases outside gene matches: 7. The CDR3 here is CASSLGRGRGSPLHF. CDR3 bases: TGTGCCAGCAGCTTAGGGAGGGGGCGCGGATCACCCCTCCACTTT.

This clone was counted once. The chain recombines TRBV7-8 with TRBJ2-5, with 7 bases that match TRBD1. V shed 1 base and J 4 bases; nucleotides not matched to a gene: 6. Germline V lookup: CDR1 SGHVS, CDR2 FQNEAQ. The CDR3 sequence is 15 residues long. The chain's CDR3 is CASSLGQGVGETQYF. For the CDR3, the DNA is TGTGCCAGCAGCTTAGGCCAGGGGGTAGGAGAGACCCAGTACTTC.

This chain connects TRBV6-5 to TRBJ2-3, with D tentatively TRBD1 (5 bases). Deletions cut 4 bases from V and 2 bases from J, with 13 bases between. CDR3 length: 15 amino acids. The germline CDR1 and CDR2 sequences are MNHEY and SVGAGI. DNA for the CDR3: TGTGCCAGCAGTTCCAGGGCATCCTACACAGATACGCAGTATTTT. Translating gives CASSSRASYTDTQYF.

The chain joins TRBV5-4 to TRBJ1-1, with 7 bases identical to TRBD1. V trimming: 3 bases; J trimming: 0 bases; junction bases outside the gene matches: 8. Germline V lookup: CDR1 SGHNT, CDR2 YYREEE (reference sequence). The CDR3 consists of 16 residues. The chain's CDR3 is CASSSVGGGMNTEAFF. The CDR3 bases are TGTGCCAGCAGCTCTGTAGGAGGGGGCATGAACACTGAAGCTTTCTTT.

The table lists this clone with a count of one. The rearrangement joins TRBV29-1 to TRBJ2-7; tentatively, D is TRBD1 (7 bases). In germline, CDR1 is SQVTM, CDR2 ANQGSEA. This CDR3 comprises 14 residues. V lost 4 bases, J lost 6 bases, and 19 bases lay in between. In DNA, the CDR3 is TGCAGCGTTGTACCTTCAGGGGGGTTCGGCGAGCAGTACTTC. Protein product: CSVVPSGGFGEQYF.

Only a few counts were recorded for this clone. This chain links TRBV10-3 with TRBJ1-1; D not resolved. Germline loops: CDR1 ENHRY, CDR2 SYGVKD. The CDR3 is 14 amino acids. Trimming left V 0 bases short and J 4 bases short, with 9 bases between. CDR3 in DNA: TGTGCCATCAGTGAGTCATCAAGAGGCACTGAAGCTTTCTTT. Encoded protein: CAISESSRGTEAFF.

This sequence joins TRBV5-1 and TRBJ1-6, with TRBD1 matching 8 bases. With V trimmed by 3 bases and J by 7 bases, 6 bases remained unmatched. CDR3 length: 15 amino acids. Germline V gene data show CDR1 as SGHRS and CDR2 as YFSETQ. DNA of the CDR3: TGCGCCAGCAGCTCGGACAGGGCAACAAATTCACCCCTCCACTTT. Its protein is CASSSDRATNSPLHF. Variable domain in full (rest from reference TRBV5-1 and TRBJ1-6): KAGVTQTPRYLIKTRGQQVTLSCSPISGHRSVSWYQQTPGQGLQFLFEYFSETQRNKGNFPGRFSGRQFSNSRSEMNVSTLELGDSALYLCASSSDRATNSPLHFGNGTRLTVT.

The genes are TRBV30 and TRBJ1-6; 9 positions agree with TRBD1. This CDR3 has 13 amino acids. Germline V gives CDR1 GTSNPN, CDR2 SVGIG (reference sequence). With V trimmed by 5 bases and J by 8 bases, 4 bases remained unmatched. The CDR3 DNA reads TGTGCCTGGCAACGGGACAGGGATTCACCCCTCCACTTT. Its protein is CAWQRDRDSPLHF.

Points on this clone: The junction departs from germline at one end; a sequencing error may be responsible. V and J are TRBV7-9 and TRBJ1-5, with D uncertain. The CDR3 contains 12 residues. Per germline, CDR1 SEHNR and CDR2 FQNEAQ (reference sequence). In nucleotides, the CDR3 is TGTTCCAGCAGCTTTGGAGTTCAGCCCCAGCATTTT. Translation gives CSSSFGVQPQHF.

The CDR3 sequence is CAWSLGTGRYEQYF. In DNA form, the CDR3 reads TGTGCCTGGAGTCTCGGGACAGGCCGGTACGAGCAGTACTTC. The chain links TRBV30 to TRBJ2-5; TRBD1 agrees at 8 bases. The end of the DNA aligns better with TRBJ2-7, so the J call may be wrong. This CDR3 has 14 amino acids. CDR1 GTSNPN and CDR2 SVGIG come from the germline V gene (reference sequence).

The chain employs TRBV2 and TRBJ1-4; D is undetermined. Germline assignment: CDR1 SNHLY and CDR2 FYNNEI. The CDR3 extends over 13 amino acids. V lost 6 bases and J lost 11, with 16 bases in between. CDR3 nucleotides: TGTGCCAGCAGCCCTGCGGGGTCCCCTAAACTGTTTTTT. It specifies CASSPAGSPKLFF. Drawing the rest from reference TRBV2 and TRBJ1-4, the complete variable domain is EPEVTQTPSHQVTQMGQEVILRCVPISNHLYFYWYRQILGQKVEFLVSFYNNEISEKSEIFDDQFSVERPDGSNFTLKIRSTKLEDSAMYFCASSPAGSPKLFFGSGTQLSVL.

This clone was seen only a few times. The chain links TRBV9 to TRBJ2-7; D ambiguous. The CDR3 runs to 15 residues. V was cut by 2 bases and J by 6 bases, with 18 bases left in between. Germline V gene sequence: CDR1 SGDLS, CDR2 YYNGEE. The DNA for the CDR3 is TGTGCCAGCAGCGTGCTTCCGGTGGTCCCCCCCGAGCAGTACTTC. Its translation is CASSVLPVVPPEQYF.

The sample holds a few counts of this clone. CDR3 amino acids: CASSQGMNTEAFF. In nucleotides, the CDR3 is TGTGCCAGCAGCCAGGGGATGAACACTGAAGCTTTCTTT. The V and J genes are TRBV7-9 and TRBJ1-1; D is possibly TRBD1 (6 bases). V was clipped by 5 bases and J by 0 bases, with 7 bases between them. The CDR3 contains 13 residues. Germline V gene lookup returns CDR1 SEHNR and CDR2 FQNEAQ (reference sequence). Full variable domain (outside the CDR3, taken from reference TRBV7-9 and TRBJ1-1): DTGVSQNPRHKITKRGQNVTFRCDPISEHNRLYWYRQTLGQGPEFLTYFQNEAQLEKSRLLSDRFSAERPKGSFSTLEIQRTEQGDSAMYLCASSQGMNTEAFFGQGTRLTVV.

The V call is TRBV11-3, the J call TRBJ2-1; D may be TRBD2 (6 bases). V dropped 1 base and J dropped 10 bases, with 11 bases sitting between them. The germline V gene has CDR1 SGHNT and CDR2 YENEEA. The CDR3 totals 13 residues. The DNA of the CDR3 is TGTGCCAGCAGCTTAGTCGGGGAGGCAGAGCAGTTCTTC. It encodes CASSLVGEAEQFF. The complete variable domain, with remaining parts taken from reference TRBV11-3 and TRBJ2-1, reads EAGVVQSPRYKIIEKKQPVAFWCNPISGHNTLYWYLQNLGQGPELLIRYENEEAVDDSQLPKDRFSAERLKGVDSTLKIQPAELGDSAVYLCASSLVGEAEQFFGPGTRLTVL.

This clone was found a few times. This chain uses TRBV27 with TRBJ2-3; 11 positions agree with TRBD1. CDR1 and CDR2 from the germline V gene are MNHEY and SMNVEV (reference sequence). V was clipped by 5 bases and J by 6 bases; unmatched bases: 10. The CDR3 is 16 residues long. CDR3 DNA: TGTGCCAGCAGTCCGGACAGGGGGCGGGTGGGTGATACGCAGTATTTT. Amino acid sequence: CASSPDRGRVGDTQYF.

The rearrangement joins TRBV7-3 to TRBJ2-7; 11 nucleotides agree with TRBD2. Per germline, CDR1 SGHTA and CDR2 FQGTGA. V lost 5 bases and J lost 4; bases outside the gene matches: 16. There are 18 residues in the CDR3. The CDR3 DNA reads TGTGCCAGCAGCCTTAGAGTTAGCGGGAGGGCCGGGTTATACGAGCAGTACTTC. Its translation: CASSLRVSGRAGLYEQYF.

V usage is TRBV15 and J usage is TRBJ1-2; 7 positions agree with TRBD1. This CDR3 spans 13 amino acids. The germline V gene encodes CDR1 LNHNV and CDR2 YYDKDF (reference sequence). With 6 bases clipped from V and 3 bases from J, the junction kept 4 bases outside the gene matches. CDR3 coding DNA: TGTGCCACCAGGACTACAGGGGACTATGGCTACACCTTC. It specifies CATRTTGDYGYTF.

V and J are TRBV7-9 and TRBJ2-7; weak D call: TRBD2 (5 bases). The germline V and J ends were trimmed by 8 bases and 3 bases, with 8 bases remaining between them. CDR3 length: 11 amino acids. Germline assignment: CDR1 SEHNR and CDR2 FQNEAQ (reference sequence). The CDR3 reads CASDEGYEQYF. The CDR3 DNA is TGTGCCAGCGACGAGGGCTACGAGCAGTACTTC.

The CDR3 bases are TGTGCCAGCAGTCAAGCGACAGGGGCGCCCACAGATACGCAGTATTTT. Amino acids: CASSQATGAPTDTQYF. The chain couples TRBV27 to TRBJ2-3; 8 positions match TRBD1. This CDR3 contains 16 residues. J was trimmed by 2 bases and V by 5 bases; bases with no gene match: 9. Germline loops: CDR1 MNHEY, CDR2 SMNVEV (reference sequence).

V gene TRBV9 combines with J gene TRBJ2-3; D is possibly TRBD2 (7 bases). CDR1 SGDLS and CDR2 YYNGEE come from the germline V gene. V lost 0 bases and J lost 2, with 13 bases in between. This CDR3 has 16 residues. The CDR3 spells CASSVGGGGPTDTQYF. The DNA of the CDR3 is TGTGCCAGCAGCGTAGGTGGGGGGGGCCCCACAGATACGCAGTATTTT.

V gene TRBV2 combines with J gene TRBJ2-7; D might be TRBD2 (5 bases). The V end lost 6 bases, the J end lost 0 bases, and 15 bases lay between the germline ends. The germline V gene has CDR1 SNHLY and CDR2 FYNNEI. The CDR3 extends over 15 amino acids. For the CDR3, the DNA is TGTGCCAGCAGGGAGACTAAACTGTTCTCCTACGAGCAGTACTTC. Protein: CASRETKLFSYEQYF.

This chain uses TRBV2 with TRBJ1-6, with D possibly TRBD1 on 6 matching bases. V gave up 5 bases and J gave up 7 bases, with 18 bases separating them. The CDR3 runs 16 residues. Germline loops: CDR1 SNHLY, CDR2 FYNNEI. The CDR3: CASSLGGALLNSPLHF. The CDR3 nucleotides read TGTGCCAGCAGTTTGGGGGGGGCTTTACTAAATTCACCCCTCCACTTT. Full variable domain (missing parts from reference TRBV2 and TRBJ1-6): EPEVTQTPSHQVTQMGQEVILRCVPISNHLYFYWYRQILGQKVEFLVSFYNNEISEKSEIFDDQFSVERPDGSNFTLKIRSTKLEDSAMYFCASSLGGALLNSPLHFGNGTRLTVT.